The subject of this entry is one TCR beta chain. This record belongs to a study of blood T cell repertoires in COVID-19. Study background: COVID-19 samples collected from the United States, Italy and Spain covered acute and convalescent phases.

Source study methods: How many nucleated cells were present was estimated from reference gene primer amplification. Assay used: immunoSEQ multiplex PCR; TCRdb lists only in-frame clones, some missing. V and J calls and clone size are those listed in that table; D and trimming were worked out from the DNA. The sample lists approximately 180,000 clones, roughly 87% seen once, with 1% to 1.5% in the top ten. Sequenced: PBMCs or T cells enriched from blood (not recorded which). The TCR comes from a human donor with acute COVID-19. The donor label of this sample is uncertain.

The CDR3 DNA reads TGCGCCAGCTTTTGGACTAGCGGGGGTTACAATGAGCAGTTCTTC. This encodes CASFWTSGGYNEQFF. The chain couples TRBV5-1 to TRBJ2-1, with 13 bases that match TRBD2. The CDR3 has 15 amino acids. Germline values: CDR1 SGHRS, CDR2 YFSETQ. V gave up 7 bases and J gave up 4 bases; unmatched junction bases: 5.